These 27 T cell receptor beta chains originate from one sample sequenced in a study of blood T cell repertoires in COVID-19 (dated by TCRdb to the early 2020s). Receptors were amplified or captured by the immunoSEQ multiplex PCR assay. The table was pulled from immuneACCESS by TCRdb, which kept in-frame rearrangements only. Such tables lose some clones; where checked, under half of the loss comes from unresolved V genes, and the rest has no known cause. For this sample the table gives around 250,000 clones, of which around 86% were detected only once. The ten largest clones capture less than 20% of the sample. What was sequenced was PBMCs or T cells enriched from blood (not recorded which). These receptors were obtained from a man aged 18 to 29 who had recovered from COVID-19.

Worth noting for this clone: Other DNA variants within this sample encode the same CDR3. The chain combines TRBV10-3 with TRBJ1-2; D unclear. Trimming cost V 0 bases and J 3 bases, with 5 bases left between them. Germline V gene sequence: CDR1 ENHRY, CDR2 SYGVKD. The CDR3 sequence is 13 residues long. CDR3 sequence (DNA): TGTGCCATCAGTGAGTCCCGCGACTATGGCTACACCTTC. Translated: CAISESRDYGYTF.

This chain links TRBV18 with TRBJ1-4, with 8 bases aligning to TRBD1. The germline gives CDR1 KGHSH, CDR2 LQKENI. The trim removed 8 bases at V and 3 bases at J, leaving 8 bases unmatched. This CDR3 has 15 amino acids. CDR3 loop: CASRTGFGANEKLFF. CDR3 in DNA: TGTGCCAGCCGGACAGGGTTTGGAGCTAATGAAAAACTGTTTTTT.

The chain is built from TRBV7-2 and TRBJ2-5; 9 bases fit TRBD2. The CDR3 is 15 amino acids. With 7 bases clipped from V and 4 bases from J, the junction kept 10 bases outside the gene matches. CDR1 is SGHTA and CDR2 is FQGNSA in the germline V gene. CDR3 coding DNA: TGTGCCAGCAACCCCTCGGTGACTAGCGGAGAGACCCAGTACTTC. This sequence encodes CASNPSVTSGETQYF.

V usage is TRBV12-2 and J usage is TRBJ2-3; the table's D call TRBD2 went unverified against the DNA. TRBV12-2 counts as a pseudogene. This CDR3 contains 17 residues. CDR3 loop: CASRLDLSGGVTDTQYF. In DNA, the CDR3 is TGTGCAAGTCGCTTAGATCTTAGCGGGGGGGTTACAGATACGCAGTATTTT.

This sequence joins TRBV7-8 and TRBJ2-7; 7 bases align to TRBD1. This CDR3 contains 16 residues. Looked up from germline, CDR1 is SGHVS and CDR2 is FQNEAQ. With V trimmed by 1 base and J by 2 bases, 8 bases remained unmatched. The CDR3 sequence: CASSLGGQPRTYEQYF. In DNA form, the CDR3 reads TGTGCCAGCAGCTTAGGGGGACAGCCTCGAACCTACGAGCAGTACTTC.

The CDR3 loop is CASRFEDRVGEKLFF. CDR3 sequence (DNA): TGCGCCAGCAGATTTGAGGACAGGGTAGGAGAAAAACTGTTTTTT. The rearrangement uses TRBV5-1 and TRBJ1-4; 8 nucleotides match TRBD1. This CDR3 contains 15 residues. Trimming at V came to 5 bases and at J to 8 bases, leaving 11 bases not matched to a gene. CDR1 and CDR2 (germline): SGHRS, YFSETQ.

The V and J genes are TRBV30 and TRBJ2-7, with 8 positions matching TRBD1. The germline V gene encodes CDR1 GTSNPN and CDR2 SVGIG (reference sequence). The CDR3 runs 12 residues. V lost 8 bases and J lost 4; bases outside the gene matches: 7. The CDR3 region is CALQGDRYEQYF. In DNA form, the CDR3 reads TGTGCCCTACAGGGGGACAGGTACGAGCAGTACTTC.

The rearrangement uses TRBV28 and TRBJ2-2; 8 bases agree with TRBD1. Germline V gene lookup returns CDR1 MDHEN and CDR2 SYDVKM. This CDR3 region has 16 residues. V trimming: 3 bases; J trimming: 5 bases; junction bases outside the gene matches: 8. CDR3 bases: TGTGCCAGCAGTTTCCCCGGACAGGGTTGGACCGGGGAGCTGTTTTTT. It codes for CASSFPGQGWTGELFF.

CDR3 amino acids: CASSRLRLEDEQYF. CDR3 sequence (DNA): TGTGCCAGCTCTCGACTTAGACTAGAAGACGAGCAGTACTTC. V is TRBV18 and J is TRBJ2-7; D may be TRBD2 (6 bases). Germline lookup yields CDR1 KGHSH and CDR2 LQKENI. Trimming left V 6 bases short and J 5 bases short, with 17 bases between. The length of the CDR3 is 14 residues.

This rearrangement joins TRBV24-1 to TRBJ1-1; D may be TRBD1 (6 bases). The CDR3 is 16 residues long. V was clipped by 8 bases and J by 0 bases, with 18 bases between them. Looked up from germline, CDR1 is KGHDR and CDR2 is SFDVKD. The CDR3 spells CATKQGRGLMNTEAFF. CDR3 sequence (DNA): TGTGCCACCAAACAGGGTCGGGGATTAATGAACACTGAAGCTTTCTTT.

V gene TRBV3-1 (or the pseudogene TRBV3-2) combines with J gene TRBJ2-5, with D unresolved. Trimming stripped 2 bases from V and 5 bases from J, with 9 bases between. The germline V gene encodes CDR1 LGHDT and CDR2 YNNKEL (reference sequence). This CDR3 is built from 13 residues. CDR3 amino acids: CASSQIEAETQYF. CDR3 in DNA: TGTGCCAGCAGCCAAATCGAGGCCGAGACCCAGTACTTC.

V and J are TRBV5-1 and TRBJ2-7; the D gene is possibly TRBD1 (5 bases). This CDR3 region has 13 residues. The germline V gene has CDR1 SGHRS and CDR2 YFSETQ. V lost 4 bases, J lost 2 bases, and 10 bases lay in between. In DNA, the CDR3 is TGCGCCAGCAGCGGGGCGGCCACCTACGAGCAGTACTTC. Translated, it gives CASSGAATYEQYF.

V is TRBV7-8 and J is TRBJ1-4, with D unresolved. The CDR3 has 17 amino acids. Germline V lookup: CDR1 SGHVS, CDR2 FQNEAQ. The V end lost 2 bases, the J end lost 3 bases, and 16 bases lay between the germline ends. CDR3 bases: TGTGCCAGCAGCTTAATATCGAGTCGTACGGCTAATGAAAAACTGTTTTTT. This sequence encodes CASSLISSRTANEKLFF.

The V and J genes are TRBV28 and TRBJ1-1, with D perhaps TRBD1 (5 bases). V was trimmed by 6 bases and J by 6 bases, leaving 17 bases between them. The CDR3 consists of 14 residues. Germline V gene data show CDR1 as MDHEN and CDR2 as SYDVKM. CDR3 sequence: CASRIGAYRAEAFF. As DNA, the CDR3 is TGTGCCAGCAGGATAGGGGCTTATCGCGCTGAAGCTTTCTTT.

The genes are TRBV27 and TRBJ2-1; 12 nucleotides align to TRBD2. Germline V gene data show CDR1 as MNHEY and CDR2 as SMNVEV (reference sequence). Trimming took 5 bases from V and 10 from J; bases not matched to a gene: 3. CDR3 length equals 13 residues. The CDR3 here is CASSGLAGGEQFF. For the CDR3, the DNA is TGTGCCAGCAGTGGGCTAGCGGGGGGGGAGCAGTTCTTC.

This chain joins TRBV23-1 and TRBJ1-6, with 12 bases identical to TRBD1. TRBV23-1 is marked as an open reading frame, function uncertain. This CDR3 has 18 residues. V shed 11 bases, J shed 1 base, and the junction held 12 bases outside the gene matches. In nucleotides, the CDR3 is TGCGCCGGGACAGGGGGCGGATTCAGTAGGTCCTATAATTCACCCCTCCACTTT. It is translated as CAGTGGGFSRSYNSPLHF.

For this clone: An end of the junction does not agree with germline; a read error may underlie this. This sequence joins TRBV7-7 and TRBJ2-1, with a tentative D call TRBD1 (6 bases). The germline V gene has CDR1 SSHAT and CDR2 FNYEAQ (reference sequence). The CDR3 length is 15 residues. The CDR3 here is CASSLAVGQIGEQFF. CDR3 nucleotides: TGTGCTAGCAGCTTAGCCGTCGGACAGATTGGTGAGCAGTTCTTC.

The J gene is TRBJ2-5, the V gene TRBV11-2; TRBD2 might be the D (6 bases). With 3 bases removed from V and 1 base from J, the gap between germline ends came to 15 bases. CDR3 size: 16 residues. Germline-derived CDR1 and CDR2 are SGHAT and FQNNGV. CDR3 amino acids: CASSLGPRGIQETQYF. For the CDR3, the DNA is TGTGCCAGCAGCTTGGGGCCCCGCGGGATCCAAGAGACCCAGTACTTC.

The V and J genes are TRBV5-1 and TRBJ2-2; D is uncertain. The CDR3 consists of 13 residues. Germline-derived CDR1 and CDR2 are SGHRS and YFSETQ. Trimming removed 4 bases from V and 6 bases from J, with 10 bases in between. The CDR3 nucleotides read TGCGCCAGCAGCCTTATTATTCCCGGGGAGCTGTTTTTT. Translation: CASSLIIPGELFF.

This clone was observed once. CDR3 region: CASSLLAGEGNEQFF. The CDR3 DNA sequence: TGTGCCAGCAGTCTCCTAGCGGGAGAGGGCAATGAGCAGTTCTTC. V usage is TRBV6-4 and J usage is TRBJ2-1; TRBD2 matches 10 bases. Germline values: CDR1 MRHNA, CDR2 SNTAGT. The CDR3 spans 15 residues. Losses at the gene ends were 5 bases for V and 6 bases for J; bases not matched to a gene: 7.

V is TRBV29-1 and J is TRBJ2-7; 13 bases match TRBD2. V lost 4 bases and J lost 2; bases outside the gene matches: 2. Germline CDR1 reads SQVTM; CDR2 reads ANQGSEA. This CDR3 is 14 amino acids long. CDR3 nucleotide sequence: TGCAGCGTTGTTGGACTAGCGGGGGCCTACGAGCAGTACTTC. It codes for CSVVGLAGAYEQYF.

The J gene is TRBJ2-7, the V gene TRBV29-1, with 8 bases lining up with TRBD2. This CDR3 is 13 amino acids long. Per the germline V gene, CDR1 is SQVTM and CDR2 is ANQGSEA. The junction had 7 bases not matched to a gene; V was cut back by 6 bases and J by 3 bases. The CDR3 DNA is TGCAGCGTGTCCGGGGGGGACAACTACGAGCAGTACTTC. Translation: CSVSGGDNYEQYF.

The V and J genes are TRBV5-1 and TRBJ2-3, with D tentatively TRBD2 (5 bases). CDR3 size: 16 residues. Between the trimmed V and J ends, which lost 1 base and 5 bases, there was a span of 17 bases. CDR1 and CDR2 from the germline V gene are SGHRS and YFSETQ. DNA of the CDR3: TGCGCCAGCAGCTTGCAGTCGTCCACAGAGGGAGATACGCAGTATTTT. It encodes CASSLQSSTEGDTQYF.

This rearrangement joins TRBV6-5 to TRBJ1-1, with D unclear. Germline CDR1 MNHEY, CDR2 SVGAGI. Trimming took 4 bases from V and 1 from J, leaving 10 bases between them. This CDR3 contains 14 residues. In DNA form, the CDR3 reads TGTGCCAGCAGTTTATCCAGGTCGAACACTGAAGCTTTCTTT. This encodes CASSLSRSNTEAFF.

The chain is built from TRBV2 and TRBJ2-3; possibly TRBD2 for D (7 bases). The CDR3 extends over 14 amino acids. The V end was cut by 5 bases, the J end by 6 bases, with 15 bases between. Germline V gene lookup returns CDR1 SNHLY and CDR2 FYNNEI. CDR3 DNA sequence: TGTGCCAGCAGTCCTCGGGGGGCTGGGGATACGCAGTATTTT. Translating gives CASSPRGAGDTQYF.

Comment on this clone: Other nucleotide sequences in the sample specify the same CDR3. V gene TRBV13 combines with J gene TRBJ1-1, with D possibly matching TRBD1 (5 bases). V lost 0 bases and J lost 5, with 10 bases in between. The germline gives CDR1 PRHDT, CDR2 FYEKMQ (reference sequence). CDR3 length: 14 residues. The chain's CDR3 is CASSLGQGWTEAFF. In DNA, the CDR3 is TGTGCCAGCAGCTTAGGCCAGGGATGGACTGAAGCTTTCTTT.

The J gene is TRBJ1-2, the V gene TRBV6-5; 10 nucleotides align to TRBD1. The CDR3 runs to 16 residues. Germline V gene lookup returns CDR1 MNHEY and CDR2 SVGAGI. Unmatched junction bases numbered 5, after V lost 0 bases and J lost 4 bases. This CDR3 reads CASSYSTGQGTYGYTF. The CDR3 nucleotides are TGTGCCAGCAGTTACTCGACGGGACAGGGGACCTATGGCTACACCTTC.